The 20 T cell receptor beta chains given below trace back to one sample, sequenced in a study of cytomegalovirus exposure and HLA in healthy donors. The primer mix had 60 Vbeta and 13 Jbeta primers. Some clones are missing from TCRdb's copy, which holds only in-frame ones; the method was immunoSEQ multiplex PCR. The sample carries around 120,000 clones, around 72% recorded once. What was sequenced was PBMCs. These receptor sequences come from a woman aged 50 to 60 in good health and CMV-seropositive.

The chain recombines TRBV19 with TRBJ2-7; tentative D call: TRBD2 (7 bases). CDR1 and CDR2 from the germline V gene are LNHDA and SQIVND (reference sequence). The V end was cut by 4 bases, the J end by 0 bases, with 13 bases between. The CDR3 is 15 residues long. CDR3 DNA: TGTGCCAGTAGTACGGGGGGCTCCATCTCCTACGAGCAGTACTTC. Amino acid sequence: CASSTGGSISYEQYF.

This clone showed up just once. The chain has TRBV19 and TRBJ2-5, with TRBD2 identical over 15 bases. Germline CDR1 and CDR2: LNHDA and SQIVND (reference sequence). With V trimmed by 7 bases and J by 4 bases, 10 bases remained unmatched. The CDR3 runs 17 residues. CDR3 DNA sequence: TGTGCCAGTAAAAAAAGGACTAGCGGGAGGGCAACAGAGACCCAGTACTTC. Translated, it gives CASKKRTSGRATETQYF.

For the CDR3, the DNA is TGTGCCAGCAGCGACAGGGGTGAGGGTGGAAACACCATATATTTT. This sequence encodes CASSDRGEGGNTIYF. The rearrangement joins TRBV9 to TRBJ1-3; 7 bases agree with TRBD1. Germline V gene lookup returns CDR1 SGDLS and CDR2 YYNGEE. Germline trimming cut 3 bases from V and 3 bases from J; bases unmatched to any gene: 6. CDR3 size: 15 residues.

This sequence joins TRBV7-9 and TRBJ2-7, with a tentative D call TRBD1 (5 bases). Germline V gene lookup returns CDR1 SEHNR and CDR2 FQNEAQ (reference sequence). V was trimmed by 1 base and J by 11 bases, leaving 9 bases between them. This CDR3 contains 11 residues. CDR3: CASSLDDSEYF. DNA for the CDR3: TGTGCCAGCAGCTTAGATGACAGCGAGTACTTC.

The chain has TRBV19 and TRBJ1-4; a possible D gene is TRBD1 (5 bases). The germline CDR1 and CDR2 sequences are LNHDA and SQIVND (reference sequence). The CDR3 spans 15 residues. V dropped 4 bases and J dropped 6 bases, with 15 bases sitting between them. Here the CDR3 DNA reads TGTGCCAGTAGTAACCGGGCCCAGGGATATGAAAAACTGTTTTTT. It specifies CASSNRAQGYEKLFF.

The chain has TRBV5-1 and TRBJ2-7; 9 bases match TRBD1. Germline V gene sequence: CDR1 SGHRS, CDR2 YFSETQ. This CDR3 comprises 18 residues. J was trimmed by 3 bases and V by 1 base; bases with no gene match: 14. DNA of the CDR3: TGCGCCAGCAGCTTGCCCGAGGAAGGGGGACAGGGATTCTACGAGCAGTACTTC. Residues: CASSLPEEGGQGFYEQYF.

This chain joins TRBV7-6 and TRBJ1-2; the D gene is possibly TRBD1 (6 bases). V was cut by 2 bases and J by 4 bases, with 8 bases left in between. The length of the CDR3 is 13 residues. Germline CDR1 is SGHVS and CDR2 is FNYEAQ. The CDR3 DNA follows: TGTGCCAGCAGCTTACAGGGGACCTATGGCTACACCTTC. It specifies CASSLQGTYGYTF. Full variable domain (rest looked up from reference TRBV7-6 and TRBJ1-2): GAGVSQSPRYKVTKRGQDVALRCDPISGHVSLYWYRQALGQGPEFLTYFNYEAQQDKSGLPNDRFSAERPEGSISTLTIQRTEQRDSAMYRCASSLQGTYGYTFGSGTRLTVV.

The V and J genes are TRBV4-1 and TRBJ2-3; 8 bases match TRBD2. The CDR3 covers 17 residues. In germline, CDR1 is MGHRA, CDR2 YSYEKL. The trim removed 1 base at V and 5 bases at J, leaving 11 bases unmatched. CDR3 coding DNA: TGCGCCAGCAGCCAAGTAGCCAGCGGGGGACTGTTAGATACGCAGTATTTT. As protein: CASSQVASGGLLDTQYF.

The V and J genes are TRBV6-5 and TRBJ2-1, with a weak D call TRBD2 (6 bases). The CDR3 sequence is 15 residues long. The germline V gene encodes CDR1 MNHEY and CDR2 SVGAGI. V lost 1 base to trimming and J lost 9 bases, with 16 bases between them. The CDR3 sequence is CASSYYSGGWGEQFF. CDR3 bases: TGTGCCAGCAGTTACTATAGCGGAGGATGGGGTGAGCAGTTCTTC.

This CDR3 is CAWSIGLAQRTDTQYF. CDR3 DNA: TGTGCCTGGAGTATAGGACTAGCGCAACGCACAGATACGCAGTATTTT. The gene calls are TRBV30 and TRBJ2-3, with 9 bases matching TRBD2. V gave up 2 bases and J gave up 1 base; unmatched junction bases: 7. The CDR3 sequence is 16 residues long. Germline CDR1 GTSNPN, CDR2 SVGIG (reference sequence).

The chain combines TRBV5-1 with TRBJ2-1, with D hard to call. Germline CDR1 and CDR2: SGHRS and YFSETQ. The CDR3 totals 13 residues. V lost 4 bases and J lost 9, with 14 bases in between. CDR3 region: CASSAQAGTEQFF. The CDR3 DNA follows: TGCGCCAGCAGCGCCCAGGCTGGCACTGAGCAGTTCTTC.

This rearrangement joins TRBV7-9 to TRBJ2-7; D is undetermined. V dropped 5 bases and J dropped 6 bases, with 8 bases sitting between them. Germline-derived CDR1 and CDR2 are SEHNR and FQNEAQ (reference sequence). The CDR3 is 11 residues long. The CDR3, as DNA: TGTGCCAGCAGCCCCTCTAGCGAGCAGTACTTC. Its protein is CASSPSSEQYF.

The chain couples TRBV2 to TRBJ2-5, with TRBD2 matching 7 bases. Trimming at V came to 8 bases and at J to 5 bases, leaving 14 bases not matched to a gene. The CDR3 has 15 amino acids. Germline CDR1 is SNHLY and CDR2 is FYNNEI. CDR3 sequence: CASASWKAGKETQYF. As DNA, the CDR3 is TGTGCCAGCGCCTCGTGGAAAGCGGGGAAGGAGACCCAGTACTTC.

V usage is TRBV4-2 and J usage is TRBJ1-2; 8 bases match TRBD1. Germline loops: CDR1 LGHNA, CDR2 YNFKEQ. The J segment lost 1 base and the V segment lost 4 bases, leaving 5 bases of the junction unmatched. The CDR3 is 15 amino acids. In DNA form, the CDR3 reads TGTGCCAGCAGCCGAGGGACAGGTAATAACTATGGCTACACCTTC. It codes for CASSRGTGNNYGYTF.

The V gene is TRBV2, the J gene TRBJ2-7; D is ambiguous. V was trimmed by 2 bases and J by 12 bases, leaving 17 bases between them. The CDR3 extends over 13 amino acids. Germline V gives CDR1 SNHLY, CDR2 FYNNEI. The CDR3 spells CASSESEATILYF. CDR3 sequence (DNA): TGTGCCAGCAGTGAATCCGAGGCTACGATTTTGTACTTC.

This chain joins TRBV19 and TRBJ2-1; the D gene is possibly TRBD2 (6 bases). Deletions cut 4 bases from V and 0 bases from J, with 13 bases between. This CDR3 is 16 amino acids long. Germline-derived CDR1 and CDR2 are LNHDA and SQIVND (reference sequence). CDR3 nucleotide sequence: TGTGCCAGTAGTAGCTACCGGGGGAGCTCCTACAATGAGCAGTTCTTC. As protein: CASSSYRGSSYNEQFF.

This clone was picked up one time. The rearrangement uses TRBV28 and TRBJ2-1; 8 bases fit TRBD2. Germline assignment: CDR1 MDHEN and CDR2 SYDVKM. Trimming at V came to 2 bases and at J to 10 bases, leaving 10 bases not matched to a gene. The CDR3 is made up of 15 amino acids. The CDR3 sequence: CASSLGSSGLREQFF. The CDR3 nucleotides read TGTGCCAGCAGTTTAGGTTCTAGCGGGCTGAGAGAGCAGTTCTTC. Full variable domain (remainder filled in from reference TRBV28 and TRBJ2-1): DVKVTQSSRYLVKRTGEKVFLECVQDMDHENMFWYRQDPGLGLRLIYFSYDVKMKEKGDIPEGYSVSREKKERFSLILESASTNQTSMYLCASSLGSSGLREQFFGPGTRLTVL.

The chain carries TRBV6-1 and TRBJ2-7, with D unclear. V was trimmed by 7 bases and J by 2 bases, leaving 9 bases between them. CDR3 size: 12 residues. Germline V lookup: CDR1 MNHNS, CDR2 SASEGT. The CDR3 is CASTNLAYEQYF. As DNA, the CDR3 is TGTGCCAGCACTAACTTAGCCTACGAGCAGTACTTC.

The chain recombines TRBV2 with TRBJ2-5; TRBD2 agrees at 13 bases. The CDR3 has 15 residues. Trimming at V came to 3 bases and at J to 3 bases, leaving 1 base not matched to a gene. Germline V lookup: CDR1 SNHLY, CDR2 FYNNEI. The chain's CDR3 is CASSETSGGKETQYF. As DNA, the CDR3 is TGTGCCAGCAGTGAGACTAGCGGGGGGAAAGAGACCCAGTACTTC.

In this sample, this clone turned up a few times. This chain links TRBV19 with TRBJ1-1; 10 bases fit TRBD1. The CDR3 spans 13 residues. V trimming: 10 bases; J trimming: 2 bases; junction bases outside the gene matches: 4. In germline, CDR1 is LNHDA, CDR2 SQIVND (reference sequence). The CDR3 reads CATRTGGNTEAFF. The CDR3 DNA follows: TGTGCCACCAGGACAGGGGGAAACACTGAAGCTTTCTTT.